This T cell receptor beta chain was recorded in a study of blood T cell repertoires in COVID-19. For the study at large: From the United States, Italy and Spain came samples of acute and convalescent COVID-19. PBMCs, B-cell-depleted T cells, or T cells provided the cDNA or gDNA that made up the material.

Original data processing: It was from reference gene primer amplification that nucleated cell counts were estimated. The table came from immunoSEQ multiplex PCR; TCRdb's copy has only in-frame clones and leaves some out. D and trimming come from the DNA, and the V and J calls and clone size come from that table. The sample consists of about 220,000 clones, about 80% of them appearing once. The age range of participants was 18 to 89 years, with residence in about two dozen US areas. The CDR3 spans 14 residues. CDR1 SGHDN and CDR2 FVKESK come from the germline V gene. V gave up 1 base and J gave up 4 bases, with 8 bases separating them.

The V gene is TRBV14, the J gene TRBJ2-1; D remains unclear. The receptor's source is a woman aged 35 to 49 with acute COVID-19. Source material: PBMCs or T cells enriched from blood (not recorded which). The CDR3 DNA is TGTGCCAGCAGCCAAGGGCAACCATACAATGAGCAGTTCTTC. This gives the protein CASSQGQPYNEQFF.